These T cell receptor beta chains were read from a single sample in a study of cytomegalovirus exposure and HLA in healthy donors. Sequencing used immunoSEQ multiplex PCR; TCRdb keeps in-frame clones, though not all of them. The data show 130,000 or so clones, 80% to 85% seen once. Sequenced sample: PBMCs. These receptors were taken from a man aged 25-40 years in good health and CMV-seronegative. The CDR3 runs from the conserved cysteine through the conserved F or W. The order of the fields is V gene, D gene, clone size, J gene, CDR3 protein, CDR3 DNA. D genes are given only for firm matches. Size tells how often a clone was seen (once, few, many) or the class of an expanded clone, and some rows leave it out.

>TRBV4-2|-|once|TRBJ2-7
CASSQEEGVGGPSYEQYF
TGTGCCAGCAGCCAAGAAGAGGGGGTCGGGGGGCCTTCCTACGAGCAGTACTTC
>TRBV18|-|-|TRBJ1-5
CASSPPLGSNQPQHF
TGTGCCAGCTCACCACCTCTGGGCAGCAATCAGCCCCAGCATTTT
>TRBV7-8|-|few|TRBJ1-2
CASSKGGGNYGYTF
TGTGCCAGCAGCAAGGGGGGGGGCAACTATGGCTACACCTTC
>TRBV10-3|TRBD1|few|TRBJ1-6
CAISELSTGGDSPLHF
TGTGCCATCAGTGAGCTATCGACAGGGGGGGATTCACCCCTCCACTTT
>TRBV5-1|-|-|TRBJ1-5
CASSLQGDNQPQHF
TGCGCCAGCAGCTTACAGGGAGACAATCAGCCCCAGCATTTT
>TRBV5-1|TRBD1|-|TRBJ2-7
CASSTQGNSYEQYF
TGCGCCAGCAGCACACAGGGGAACTCCTACGAGCAGTACTTC
>TRBV2|-|once|TRBJ2-3
CASVTSSGTDTQYF
TGTGCCAGCGTAACTAGCAGTGGCACAGATACGCAGTATTTT
>TRBV28|-|-|TRBJ2-7
CASSSQGNEQYF
TGTGCCAGCAGTTCCCAGGGAAACGAGCAGTACTTC
>TRBV4-2|-|once|TRBJ2-1
CASSQEPSTTYNEQFF
TGTGCCAGCAGCCAAGAGCCTTCAACCACATACAATGAGCAGTTCTTC
>TRBV7-8|TRBD2|-|TRBJ2-3
CASSLAWTSGGMDTQYF
TGTGCCAGCAGCTTAGCGTGGACTAGCGGGGGAATGGATACGCAGTATTTT
>TRBV7-6|-|few|TRBJ2-5
CASSLEWGLRETQYF
TGTGCCAGCAGCTTAGAGTGGGGGCTAAGAGAGACCCAGTACTTC
>TRBV2|-|-|TRBJ2-1
CASIRGASRGEQFF
TGTGCCAGCATCCGGGGGGCGAGTAGGGGTGAGCAGTTCTTC
>TRBV11-3|TRBD2|-|TRBJ2-3
CASRSGGGFSDTQYF
TGTGCCAGTCGAAGTGGCGGGGGGTTTTCAGATACGCAGTATTTT
>TRBV6-4|-|-|TRBJ2-1
CASSDSGVAYNEQFF
TGTGCCAGCAGTGACTCGGGCGTCGCGTACAATGAGCAGTTCTTC
>TRBV6-5|-|-|TRBJ1-2
CASSYSSQGYGYTF
TGTGCCAGCAGTTACTCGTCACAGGGATATGGCTACACCTTC
>TRBV6-1|-|-|TRBJ2-5
CASNRQDQETQYF
TGTGCCAGCAACCGACAGGACCAAGAGACCCAGTACTTC
>TRBV30|TRBD1|-|TRBJ1-2
CAWSVRTGTNYGYTF
TGTGCCTGGAGTGTAAGGACAGGGACCAACTATGGCTACACCTTC
>TRBV7-9|-|-|TRBJ1-1
CASSWEASNTEAFF
TGTGCCAGCAGCTGGGAGGCATCGAACACTGAAGCTTTCTTT
>TRBV7-9|-|-|TRBJ1-6
CASSFDGGNSPLHF
TGTGCCAGCAGCTTCGACGGGGGGAACTCACCCCTCCACTTT
>TRBV29-1|TRBD1|few|TRBJ1-2
CSAGGVRGSYGYTF
TGCAGCGCCGGGGGGGTCAGGGGGAGCTATGGCTACACCTTC
>TRBV5-4|TRBD2|-|TRBJ2-5
CASRSRLAGEQETQYF
TGTGCCAGCAGGAGCCGACTAGCGGGGGAGCAAGAGACCCAGTACTTC
>TRBV6-6|TRBD1|-|TRBJ2-2
CASSTTGGKGTGELFF
TGTGCCAGCAGTACGACAGGGGGTAAAGGAACCGGGGAGCTGTTTTTT
>TRBV9|-|-|TRBJ2-5
CASSPSGGQETQYF
TGTGCCAGCAGCCCGTCCGGGGGCCAAGAGACCCAGTACTTC
>TRBV4-1|TRBD2|-|TRBJ2-7
CASSFGLAGSYEQYF
TGCGCCAGCAGTTTCGGACTAGCGGGGTCCTACGAGCAGTACTTC
>TRBV30|TRBD1|-|TRBJ1-1
CAWTTGVNTEAFF
TGTGCCTGGACCACAGGGGTGAACACTGAAGCTTTCTTT
>TRBV12-2|-|-|TRBJ1-5
CASRLLSRDRGSNQPQHF
TGTGCAAGTCGGCTCCTTTCCCGGGACAGGGGGAGCAATCAGCCCCAGCATTTT
>TRBV28|-|-|TRBJ2-7
CASTPRAGYRPYEQYF
TGTGCCAGCACCCCCCGTGCGGGGTATCGCCCCTACGAGCAGTACTTC
>TRBV11-2|-|once|TRBJ2-5
CASSSTGGRGLFQETQYF
TGTGCCAGCAGCTCCACAGGGGGGAGGGGGTTATTCCAAGAGACCCAGTACTTC
>TRBV7-7|TRBD1|once|TRBJ2-3
CASSFHPGQGSTDTQYF
TGTGCCAGCAGCTTCCACCCGGGACAGGGGTCGACAGATACGCAGTATTTT
>TRBV5-5|TRBD1|-|TRBJ2-5
CASSQWDRVETQYF
TGTGCCAGCAGCCAGTGGGACAGGGTTGAGACCCAGTACTTC